Listed below are T cell receptor beta chains from one sample, sequenced in a study of blood T cell repertoires in COVID-19. Libraries were prepared by immunoSEQ multiplex PCR; TCRdb keeps only in-frame clonotypes and omits some of them. The sample comprises approximately 300,000 clones, more than 85% of which are singletons, and roughly 5% rests with the top ten. The sample taken for sequencing was peripheral blood. These receptors were taken from a man aged 40-55 years with acute or convalescent COVID-19. Both conserved end residues are part of each CDR3. The order of the fields is CDR3 length, V gene, J gene, CDR3 protein.

CDR3 length: 16
V gene: TRBV15
J gene: TRBJ1-4
CDR3 protein: CATSRGERATNEKLFF

CDR3 length: 13
V gene: TRBV6-5
J gene: TRBJ2-1
CDR3 protein: CARRDSLYNEQFF

CDR3 length: 15
V gene: TRBV6-5
J gene: TRBJ1-6
CDR3 protein: CASSKQRSGGSPLHF

CDR3 length: 15
V gene: TRBV11-2
J gene: TRBJ1-4
CDR3 protein: CASSTQGTGNEKLFF

CDR3 length: 14
V gene: TRBV5-1
J gene: TRBJ1-5
CDR3 protein: CASSGGSRNQPQHF

CDR3 length: 16
V gene: TRBV5-4
J gene: TRBJ2-5
CDR3 protein: CASSPGLAGGKETQYF

CDR3 length: 15
V gene: TRBV5-1
J gene: TRBJ2-2
CDR3 protein: CASSPGQGAPGELFF

CDR3 length: 18
V gene: TRBV24-1
J gene: TRBJ1-2
CDR3 protein: CATSAPPTGEIPNYGYTF

CDR3 length: 19
V gene: TRBV24-1
J gene: TRBJ1-6
CDR3 protein: CATSAPDMGEGDINSPLHF

CDR3 length: 12
V gene: TRBV10-2
J gene: TRBJ1-1
CDR3 protein: CASSGTGSQAFF

CDR3 length: 15
V gene: TRBV5-1
J gene: TRBJ1-1
CDR3 protein: CASSSLQGLSTEAFF

CDR3 length: 13
V gene: TRBV12-3/TRBV12-4
J gene: TRBJ1-4
CDR3 protein: CASRQGRGLKLFF

CDR3 length: 14
V gene: TRBV7-9
J gene: TRBJ2-5
CDR3 protein: CASSIRDSVWAQYF

CDR3 length: 17
V gene: TRBV4-1
J gene: TRBJ1-1
CDR3 protein: CASSMGAGVLMNTEAFF

CDR3 length: 14
V gene: TRBV5-6
J gene: TRBJ2-1
CDR3 protein: CASKLSDWNNEQFF

CDR3 length: 14
V gene: TRBV6-5
J gene: TRBJ1-6
CDR3 protein: CASRRGSYNSPLHF

CDR3 length: 13
V gene: TRBV24-1
J gene: TRBJ1-1
CDR3 protein: CATRGDRDTEAFF

CDR3 length: 15
V gene: TRBV5-1
J gene: TRBJ1-6
CDR3 protein: CASSLEFDRRSPLHF

CDR3 length: 14
V gene: TRBV9
J gene: TRBJ2-1
CDR3 protein: CASSVAGGWGEQFF

CDR3 length: 15
V gene: TRBV5-1
J gene: TRBJ2-7
CDR3 protein: CASSRQGSSSYEQYF

CDR3 length: 14
V gene: TRBV27
J gene: TRBJ1-2
CDR3 protein: CASSLRGANYGYTF

CDR3 length: 12
V gene: TRBV5-6
J gene: TRBJ1-2
CDR3 protein: CASSLQAPVRTF

CDR3 length: 20
V gene: TRBV30
J gene: TRBJ1-4
CDR3 protein: CAWSVLRRSGGSRTNEKLFF

CDR3 length: 10
V gene: TRBV6-5
J gene: TRBJ2-7
CDR3 protein: CASRSYEQYF

CDR3 length: 14
V gene: TRBV7-2
J gene: TRBJ2-7
CDR3 protein: CASSWDRGGYEQYF

CDR3 length: 13
V gene: TRBV19
J gene: TRBJ1-2
CDR3 protein: CASNRHSNYGYTF

CDR3 length: 14
V gene: TRBV13
J gene: TRBJ2-3
CDR3 protein: CASSLPTGGDTQYF

CDR3 length: 14
V gene: TRBV5-4
J gene: TRBJ1-5
CDR3 protein: CASSNSDSNQPQHF

CDR3 length: 14
V gene: TRBV20-1
J gene: TRBJ1-5
CDR3 protein: CSASAGGPSKPQHF

CDR3 length: 14
V gene: TRBV27
J gene: TRBJ2-2
CDR3 protein: CASSRRTATGELFF

CDR3 length: 14
V gene: TRBV5-1
J gene: TRBJ1-1
CDR3 protein: CASSLGAVNTEAFF

CDR3 length: 16
V gene: TRBV2
J gene: TRBJ2-4
CDR3 protein: CASSEFAGQGENIQYF

CDR3 length: 15
V gene: TRBV6-6
J gene: TRBJ1-5
CDR3 protein: CASSSQVNSNQPQHF

CDR3 length: 16
V gene: TRBV4-2
J gene: TRBJ1-2
CDR3 protein: CASSQAPGQGNYGYTF

CDR3 length: 18
V gene: TRBV30
J gene: TRBJ2-6
CDR3 protein: CAWSVGLAAHSGANVLTF

CDR3 length: 14
V gene: TRBV7-3
J gene: TRBJ2-2
CDR3 protein: CASSPGLNSGELFF

CDR3 length: 14
V gene: TRBV5-1
J gene: TRBJ1-5
CDR3 protein: CASHKGDVPQPQHF

CDR3 length: 17
V gene: TRBV2
J gene: TRBJ1-5
CDR3 protein: CASSEAQRYESNQPQHF

CDR3 length: 13
V gene: TRBV28
J gene: TRBJ1-6
CDR3 protein: CASSRLPNSPLHF

CDR3 length: 14
V gene: TRBV19
J gene: TRBJ1-6
CDR3 protein: CASSIGQNNSPLHF

CDR3 length: 13
V gene: TRBV30
J gene: TRBJ2-1
CDR3 protein: CAWDKGFQWEQFF